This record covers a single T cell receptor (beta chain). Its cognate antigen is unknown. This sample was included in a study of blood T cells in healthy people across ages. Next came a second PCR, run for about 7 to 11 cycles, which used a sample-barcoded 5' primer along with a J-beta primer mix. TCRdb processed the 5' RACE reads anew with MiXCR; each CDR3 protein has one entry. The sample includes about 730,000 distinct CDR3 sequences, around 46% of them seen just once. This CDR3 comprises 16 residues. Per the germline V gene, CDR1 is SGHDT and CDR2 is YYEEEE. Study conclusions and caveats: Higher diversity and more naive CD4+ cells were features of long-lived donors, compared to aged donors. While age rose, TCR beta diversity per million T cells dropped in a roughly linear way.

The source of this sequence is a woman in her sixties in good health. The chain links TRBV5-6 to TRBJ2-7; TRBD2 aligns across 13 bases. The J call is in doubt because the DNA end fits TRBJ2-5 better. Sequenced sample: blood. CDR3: CASSTGLAGDWETQYF. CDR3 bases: TGTGCCAGCAGCACCGGACTAGCGGGGGATTGGGAGACCCAGTACTTC.